The clone carrying this TCR beta chain was counted many times. The sample belongs to a study of T cells after yellow fever vaccination. 5'RACE template switching added a universal primer site and UMIs to TCR cDNA. TCRdb independently ran MiXCR on the 5' RACE reads; one entry per CDR3 protein. Counted here are some 100,000 distinct CDR3 sequences, 8% to 10% occurring once; the ten biggest clones make up around 17%. Study results and limitations: High-abundance clonotypes from the bulk population could contaminate FACS-sorted repertoires. The study found a weaker secondary response that peaked faster, day 5 versus 15.

Losses at the gene ends were 0 bases for V and 3 bases for J; bases not matched to a gene: 6. CDR3 size: 17 residues. Germline CDR1 and CDR2: LGHNA and YSLEER. The receptor was derived from a man between 18 and 29 years old who received the YFV17D yellow fever vaccine. Sequencing was performed on CD8+ T cells not binding an NS4B(214-222) dextramer, sorted from PBMCs, taken less than 16 days after the first yellow fever vaccination. This chain uses TRBV4-3 with TRBJ2-1, with 9 bases lining up with TRBD2. The CDR3 loop is CASSQDGRGGVYNEQFF. The CDR3 coding sequence is TGCGCCAGCAGCCAAGATGGGCGGGGGGGCGTCTACAATGAGCAGTTCTTC.